This TCR beta chain was identified in a study of early T cells in non-severe SARS-CoV-2 infection. Across the whole study: Unsorted whole blood bulk RNA was sequenced, with unpaired chains.

In regard to this clonotype: The target antigen is unknown.

TCRdb passed the 5' RACE reads through MiXCR, listing each CDR3 protein once. The repertoire holds roughly 51,000 distinct CDR3 sequences, under 7.5% seen once, with approximately 3% in the top ten. The CDR3 length is 13 residues. V was shortened by 1 base and J by 5 bases, with 8 bases between the two germline ends. Looked up from germline, CDR1 is SGHAT and CDR2 is FQNNGV. Broader study findings: In VDJdb matching, anti-spike CD8 responses were favored while private and CD4 specificities went missing.

This sequence joins TRBV11-2 and TRBJ1-1, with D possibly TRBD1 on 6 matching bases. The sequences come from whole blood, collected at baseline. The clonotype was recovered from an adult who was a healthcare worker with PCR-confirmed SARS-CoV-2 infection or an uninfected control (not recorded which). This chain's CDR3 is CASSLAGATEAFF. The CDR3 DNA sequence: TGTGCCAGCAGCTTAGCAGGGGCGACTGAAGCTTTCTTT.